This T cell receptor (beta chain) was found in a study of human T cells and chemical hapten exposure. Study at large: For the roughly 25-week duration of the study, patients were given weekly doses of diphenylcyclopropenone on the scalp. Epicutaneous patch tests delivered 0.01% DPC to the upper back, with evaluation at 6 days.

The germline CDR1 and CDR2 sequences are SEHNR and FQNEAQ (reference sequence). With 1 base clipped from V and 0 bases from J, the junction kept 0 bases outside the gene matches. This CDR3 is built from 14 residues. This clonotype occurred a few times. Its matching antigen is unknown. Regarding the study as a whole: With DPC sensitization, TCRs exceeding 1 in 1000 frequency showed no change.

TCRdb redid the calling of the RACE reads with MiXCR, one entry per CDR3 protein. The sample carries 100,000 to 150,000 distinct CDR3 sequences, roughly an eighth recorded once. Time point specified: patch test 1, 2 weeks after DPC sensitization. Treatment given: therapeutic diphenylcyclopropenone sensitization with weekly scalp DPC. The TCR originated in a man aged 18 to 30 with alopecia areata. Some clones in this sample may be carry-over from other donors' samples. Specimen: whole blood, collected in connection with sensitization to the hapten diphenylcyclopropenone (DPC). The chain carries TRBV7-9 and TRBJ2-7; the match to TRBD1 covers 7 bases. CDR3 residues: CASSLGDSSYEQYV. The CDR3 region has the DNA TGTGCCAGCAGCTTAGGGGACAGCTCCTACGAGCAGTACGTC.